This is a list of T cell receptor beta chains from one sample in a study of cytomegalovirus exposure and HLA in healthy donors. Sequencing used immunoSEQ multiplex PCR; TCRdb keeps in-frame clones, though not all of them. The table records about 150,000 clones, around 80% of them present only once. Source material: PBMCs. All receptors come from a man between 35 and 55 years old in good health and CMV-seronegative. Each CDR3 is given with its conserved first and last residue. The order of the fields is D gene, V gene, J gene, clone size, CDR3 protein, CDR3 DNA. The D gene is left open where the match is weak. Clone size is stated in some rows and not others, as once, few, many or a class when expanded.

d_gene: TRBD2
v_gene: TRBV7-3
j_gene: TRBJ2-3
abundance: NA
CDR3aa: CASSSTGLAADTQYF
CDR3nt: TGTGCCAGCAGCTCGACGGGACTAGCAGCCGATACGCAGTATTTT

d_gene: TRBD1
v_gene: TRBV6-1
j_gene: TRBJ2-7
abundance: once
CDR3aa: CASSAWGGTGGPEQYF
CDR3nt: TGTGCCAGCAGTGCCTGGGGTGGGACAGGGGGCCCTGAGCAGTACTTC

d_gene: NA
v_gene: TRBV5-6
j_gene: TRBJ1-5
abundance: NA
CDR3aa: CASSLAGHYSNQPQHF
CDR3nt: TGTGCCAGCAGCTTAGCAGGGCATTATAGCAATCAGCCCCAGCATTTT

d_gene: NA
v_gene: TRBV7-7
j_gene: TRBJ2-5
abundance: NA
CDR3aa: CASSLAGAEEQYF
CDR3nt: TGTGCCAGCAGCTTGGCAGGGGCGGAAGAGCAGTACTTC

d_gene: NA
v_gene: TRBV9
j_gene: TRBJ2-3
abundance: NA
CDR3aa: CASSASGRTSTDTQYF
CDR3nt: TGTGCCAGCAGCGCCTCCGGGCGGACTAGCACAGATACGCAGTATTTT

d_gene: NA
v_gene: TRBV5-1
j_gene: TRBJ1-3
abundance: NA
CDR3aa: CASSLVAGSSGNTIYF
CDR3nt: TGCGCCAGCAGCTTGGTAGCGGGGAGCTCTGGAAACACCATATATTTT

d_gene: TRBD1
v_gene: TRBV15
j_gene: TRBJ2-5
abundance: NA
CDR3aa: CATTKTGRQETQYF
CDR3nt: TGTGCCACCACCAAGACAGGGCGCCAGGAGACCCAGTACTTC

d_gene: NA
v_gene: TRBV7-9
j_gene: TRBJ2-3
abundance: NA
CDR3aa: CASSLGQFTDTQYF
CDR3nt: TGTGCCAGCAGCTTAGGACAGTTCACAGATACGCAGTATTTT

d_gene: NA
v_gene: TRBV5-1
j_gene: TRBJ1-1
abundance: NA
CDR3aa: CASSQRGQSGEAFF
CDR3nt: TGCGCCAGCAGCCAGCGAGGGCAGTCGGGTGAAGCTTTCTTT

d_gene: NA
v_gene: TRBV7-4
j_gene: TRBJ2-5
abundance: once
CDR3aa: CANNLGTGYEDSFQETQYF
CDR3nt: TGTGCTAACAACCTGGGAACTGGGTACGAGGACAGTTTCCAAGAGACCCAGTACTTC

d_gene: TRBD1
v_gene: TRBV14
j_gene: TRBJ1-1
abundance: NA
CDR3aa: CASSQYRGTEAFF
CDR3nt: TGTGCCAGCAGCCAATACAGGGGCACTGAAGCTTTCTTT

d_gene: TRBD1
v_gene: TRBV6-5
j_gene: TRBJ1-1
abundance: NA
CDR3aa: CASSYSGTENTEAFF
CDR3nt: TGTGCCAGCAGTTACTCGGGGACAGAGAACACTGAAGCTTTCTTT

d_gene: NA
v_gene: TRBV7-6
j_gene: TRBJ1-4
abundance: few
CDR3aa: CASSFQGISEKLFF
CDR3nt: TGTGCCAGCAGCTTCCAGGGGATCAGTGAAAAACTGTTTTTT

d_gene: NA
v_gene: TRBV5-6
j_gene: TRBJ1-5
abundance: NA
CDR3aa: CASSQRGNRVQPQHF
CDR3nt: TGTGCCAGCAGCCAAAGGGGGAATAGGGTGCAGCCCCAGCATTTT

d_gene: NA
v_gene: TRBV29-1
j_gene: TRBJ2-3
abundance: NA
CDR3aa: CSVDVGRGGTDTQYF
CDR3nt: TGCAGCGTTGACGTAGGCAGGGGCGGCACAGATACGCAGTATTTT

d_gene: TRBD1
v_gene: TRBV5-1
j_gene: TRBJ1-3
abundance: NA
CDR3aa: CASSLQGQHSGNTIYF
CDR3nt: TGCGCCAGCAGCTTACAGGGACAGCACTCTGGAAACACCATATATTTT

d_gene: TRBD2
v_gene: TRBV5-1
j_gene: TRBJ2-5
abundance: NA
CDR3aa: CASSLPTGTSGVYQETQYF
CDR3nt: TGCGCCAGCAGCTTGCCAACCGGGACTAGCGGGGTTTACCAAGAGACCCAGTACTTC

d_gene: TRBD1
v_gene: TRBV7-8
j_gene: TRBJ2-7
abundance: NA
CDR3aa: CASSPIDRDYEQYF
CDR3nt: TGTGCCAGCAGCCCTATAGACAGGGACTACGAGCAGTACTTC

d_gene: NA
v_gene: TRBV4-2
j_gene: TRBJ2-2
abundance: NA
CDR3aa: CASSQDNGSSGPNTGELFF
CDR3nt: TGTGCCAGCAGCCAAGATAATGGCAGTAGCGGACCGAACACCGGGGAGCTGTTTTTT

d_gene: NA
v_gene: TRBV6-6
j_gene: TRBJ1-2
abundance: once
CDR3aa: CASSFLAGGDYYGYTF
CDR3nt: TGTGCCAGCAGTTTCCTCGCGGGGGGGGATTACTATGGCTACACCTTC

d_gene: NA
v_gene: TRBV27
j_gene: TRBJ2-1
abundance: NA
CDR3aa: CASRDLVSNEQFF
CDR3nt: TGTGCCAGCCGGGACTTAGTATCCAATGAGCAGTTCTTC

d_gene: TRBD1
v_gene: TRBV6-4
j_gene: TRBJ1-2
abundance: NA
CDR3aa: CASSPGGAFSYGYTF
CDR3nt: TGTGCCAGCAGCCCAGGGGGCGCGTTTAGCTATGGCTACACCTTC

d_gene: TRBD2
v_gene: TRBV4-2
j_gene: TRBJ2-7
abundance: NA
CDR3aa: CASSQDFLASGRVYEQYF
CDR3nt: TGTGCCAGCAGCCAAGATTTCTTGGCTAGCGGGAGAGTCTACGAGCAGTACTTC

d_gene: TRBD1
v_gene: TRBV25-1
j_gene: TRBJ1-4
abundance: NA
CDR3aa: CASSESPGTGYGGEKLFF
CDR3nt: TGTGCCAGCAGTGAAAGTCCCGGGACAGGGTATGGAGGCGAAAAACTGTTTTTT

d_gene: NA
v_gene: TRBV27
j_gene: TRBJ2-3
abundance: NA
CDR3aa: CASSSRTTDTQYF
CDR3nt: TGTGCCAGCAGCTCAAGAACTACAGATACGCAGTATTTT

d_gene: TRBD1
v_gene: TRBV7-9
j_gene: TRBJ2-1
abundance: NA
CDR3aa: CSSSFTGTVYNEQFF
CDR3nt: TGTTCCAGCAGCTTCACCGGGACAGTTTACAATGAGCAGTTCTTC

d_gene: TRBD2
v_gene: TRBV6-5
j_gene: TRBJ2-5
abundance: NA
CDR3aa: CASRAGGAGGETQYF
CDR3nt: TGTGCCAGCAGGGCCGGGGGGGCGGGCGGAGAGACCCAGTACTTC

d_gene: TRBD2
v_gene: TRBV19
j_gene: TRBJ2-7
abundance: NA
CDR3aa: CASSISVAGENEQYF
CDR3nt: TGTGCCAGTAGTATATCGGTAGCGGGAGAGAACGAGCAGTACTTC

d_gene: TRBD2
v_gene: TRBV19
j_gene: TRBJ2-5
abundance: NA
CDR3aa: CASSIASAGTTAQYF
CDR3nt: TGTGCCAGTAGTATAGCCTCAGCGGGAACAACGGCCCAGTACTTC

d_gene: NA
v_gene: TRBV7-8
j_gene: TRBJ1-2
abundance: NA
CDR3aa: CASSSTTGSGYGYTF
CDR3nt: TGTGCCAGCAGCTCCACAACAGGGAGCGGCTATGGCTACACCTTC

d_gene: TRBD1
v_gene: TRBV11-2
j_gene: TRBJ2-7
abundance: NA
CDR3aa: CASSLDRGTAYEQYF
CDR3nt: TGTGCCAGCAGCTTAGATAGGGGGACAGCCTACGAGCAGTACTTC

d_gene: TRBD1
v_gene: TRBV19
j_gene: TRBJ2-1
abundance: NA
CDR3aa: CASSPWTGPNFYNEQFF
CDR3nt: TGTGCCAGTAGTCCATGGACAGGACCTAACTTTTACAATGAGCAGTTCTTC

d_gene: TRBD1
v_gene: TRBV7-9
j_gene: TRBJ2-7
abundance: NA
CDR3aa: CASSLVGTGIYEQYF
CDR3nt: TGTGCCAGCAGCTTAGTTGGGACAGGTATCTACGAGCAGTACTTC

d_gene: NA
v_gene: TRBV6-4
j_gene: TRBJ2-1
abundance: NA
CDR3aa: CASRRDEGPNEQFF
CDR3nt: TGTGCCAGTAGACGGGATGAGGGCCCCAATGAGCAGTTCTTC

d_gene: NA
v_gene: TRBV11-2
j_gene: TRBJ2-7
abundance: once
CDR3aa: CASSLGTHSYEQYF
CDR3nt: TGTGCCAGCAGCTTAGGTACACACTCCTACGAGCAGTACTTC

d_gene: TRBD2
v_gene: TRBV13
j_gene: TRBJ2-5
abundance: NA
CDR3aa: CASSLSYSGGLPDRTQYF
CDR3nt: TGTGCCAGCAGCTTATCTTATTCGGGGGGACTACCAGATCGGACCCAGTACTTC

d_gene: TRBD2
v_gene: TRBV7-9
j_gene: TRBJ2-5
abundance: NA
CDR3aa: CASSLSSGGALETQYF
CDR3nt: TGTGCCAGCAGCTTGAGTAGCGGGGGGGCTCTAGAGACCCAGTACTTC

d_gene: TRBD2
v_gene: TRBV10-3
j_gene: TRBJ2-7
abundance: NA
CDR3aa: CAIRPGLALAYEQYF
CDR3nt: TGTGCCATCAGGCCCGGACTAGCGCTAGCCTACGAGCAGTACTTC

d_gene: NA
v_gene: TRBV11-2
j_gene: TRBJ2-3
abundance: NA
CDR3aa: CASSLVGGTSTDTQYF
CDR3nt: TGTGCCAGCAGCTTAGTGGGGGGAACTAGCACAGATACGCAGTATTTT

d_gene: NA
v_gene: TRBV19
j_gene: TRBJ2-4
abundance: NA
CDR3aa: CASSIGTLGQNIQYF
CDR3nt: TGTGCCAGTAGTATAGGGACTCTCGGTCAAAACATTCAGTACTTC

d_gene: NA
v_gene: TRBV10-3
j_gene: TRBJ2-1
abundance: NA
CDR3aa: CATQTSGNEQFF
CDR3nt: TGTGCCACTCAAACTAGTGGCAATGAGCAGTTCTTC

d_gene: NA
v_gene: TRBV27
j_gene: TRBJ1-1
abundance: NA
CDR3aa: CASKRNLNTEAFF
CDR3nt: TGTGCCAGCAAGAGAAACCTGAACACTGAAGCTTTCTTT

d_gene: NA
v_gene: TRBV7-9
j_gene: TRBJ2-7
abundance: NA
CDR3aa: CAGSLADLRGYEQYF
CDR3nt: TGTGCCGGCAGCTTAGCGGACCTAAGGGGCTACGAGCAGTACTTC

d_gene: TRBD1
v_gene: TRBV6-5
j_gene: TRBJ1-5
abundance: once
CDR3aa: CASSRGQGGGQPQHF
CDR3nt: TGTGCCAGCAGCCGGGGACAGGGAGGAGGTCAGCCCCAGCATTTT

d_gene: TRBD1
v_gene: TRBV27
j_gene: TRBJ1-1
abundance: NA
CDR3aa: CASSEDRDTEAFF
CDR3nt: TGTGCCAGCAGTGAAGACAGGGACACTGAAGCTTTCTTT

d_gene: NA
v_gene: TRBV29-1
j_gene: TRBJ1-1
abundance: NA
CDR3aa: CSVVTTRMVNTEAFF
CDR3nt: TGCAGCGTTGTAACTACAAGGATGGTGAACACTGAAGCTTTCTTT

d_gene: NA
v_gene: TRBV28
j_gene: TRBJ1-2
abundance: NA
CDR3aa: CASSLSGNYGYTF
CDR3nt: TGTGCCAGCAGTTTATCCGGTAACTATGGCTACACCTTC

d_gene: TRBD2
v_gene: TRBV7-8
j_gene: TRBJ2-7
abundance: NA
CDR3aa: CASSPGGNEQYF
CDR3nt: TGTGCCAGCAGCCCCGGGGGGAACGAGCAGTACTTC

d_gene: TRBD2
v_gene: TRBV4-2
j_gene: TRBJ2-2
abundance: once
CDR3aa: CASSQGTSGSWTNTGELFF
CDR3nt: TGTGCCAGCAGCCAGGGGACTAGCGGGAGTTGGACGAACACCGGGGAGCTGTTTTTT